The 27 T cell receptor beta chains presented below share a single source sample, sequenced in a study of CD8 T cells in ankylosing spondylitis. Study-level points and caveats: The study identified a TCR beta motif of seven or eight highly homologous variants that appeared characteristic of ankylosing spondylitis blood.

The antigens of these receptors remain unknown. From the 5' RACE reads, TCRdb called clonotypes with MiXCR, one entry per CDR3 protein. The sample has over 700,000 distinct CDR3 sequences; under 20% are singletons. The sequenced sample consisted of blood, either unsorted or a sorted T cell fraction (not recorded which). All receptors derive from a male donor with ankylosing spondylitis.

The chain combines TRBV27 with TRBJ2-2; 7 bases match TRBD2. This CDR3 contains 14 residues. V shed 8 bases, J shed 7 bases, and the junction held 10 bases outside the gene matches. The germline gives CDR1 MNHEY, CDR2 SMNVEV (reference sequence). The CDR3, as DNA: TGTGCCAGCGGGCTAAAGCGGGAAGTCGGGGAGCTGTTTTTT. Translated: CASGLKREVGELFF.

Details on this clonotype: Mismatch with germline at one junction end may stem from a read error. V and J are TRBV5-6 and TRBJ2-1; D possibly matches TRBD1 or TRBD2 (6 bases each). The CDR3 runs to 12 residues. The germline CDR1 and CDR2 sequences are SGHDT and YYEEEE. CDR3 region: CASSLLEGGKLF. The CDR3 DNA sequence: TGTGCCAGCAGCTTGCTGGAGGGGGGAAAACTCTTC.

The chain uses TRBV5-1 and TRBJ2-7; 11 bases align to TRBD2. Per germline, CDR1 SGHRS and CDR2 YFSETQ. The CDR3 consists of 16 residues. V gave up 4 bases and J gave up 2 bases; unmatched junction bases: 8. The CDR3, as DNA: TGCGCCAGCAGCCCCTGGACTAGCGGGCTTCCCTACGAGCAGTACTTC. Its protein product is CASSPWTSGLPYEQYF.

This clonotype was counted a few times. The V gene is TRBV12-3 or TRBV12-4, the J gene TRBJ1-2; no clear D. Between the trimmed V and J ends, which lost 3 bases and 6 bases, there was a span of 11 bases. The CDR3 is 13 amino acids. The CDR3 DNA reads TGTGCCAGCAGTTTTTGGGGAAGGAATGGCTACACCTTC. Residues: CASSFWGRNGYTF.

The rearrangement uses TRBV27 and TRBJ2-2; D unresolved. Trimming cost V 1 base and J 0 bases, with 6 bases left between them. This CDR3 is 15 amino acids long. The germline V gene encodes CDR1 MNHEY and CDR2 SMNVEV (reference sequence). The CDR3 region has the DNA TGTGCCAGCAGTTTATGGACGGCGAACACCGGGGAGCTGTTTTTT. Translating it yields CASSLWTANTGELFF.

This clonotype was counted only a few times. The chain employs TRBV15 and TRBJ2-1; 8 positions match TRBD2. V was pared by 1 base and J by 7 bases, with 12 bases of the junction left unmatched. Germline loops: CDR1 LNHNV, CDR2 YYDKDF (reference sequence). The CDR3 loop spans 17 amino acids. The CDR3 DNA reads TGTGCCACCAGCAGAGGTCTGGCTAGCGGGTTAGGAAATGAGCAGTTCTTC. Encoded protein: CATSRGLASGLGNEQFF.

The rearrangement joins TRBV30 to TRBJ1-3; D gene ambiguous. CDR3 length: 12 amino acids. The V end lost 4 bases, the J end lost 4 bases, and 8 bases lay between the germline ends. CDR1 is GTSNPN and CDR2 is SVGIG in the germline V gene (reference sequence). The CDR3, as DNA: TGTGCCTGGATTGAAGTCGGAAACACCATATATTTT. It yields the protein CAWIEVGNTIYF.

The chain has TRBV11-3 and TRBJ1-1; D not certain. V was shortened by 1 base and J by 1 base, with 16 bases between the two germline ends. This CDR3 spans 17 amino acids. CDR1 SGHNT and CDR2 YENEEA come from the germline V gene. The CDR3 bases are TGTGCCAGCAGCTTAGGAGAAAGTGGCCTCGCGAACACTGAAGCTTTCTTT. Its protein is CASSLGESGLANTEAFF. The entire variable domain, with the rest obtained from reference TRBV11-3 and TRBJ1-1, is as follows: EAGVVQSPRYKIIEKKQPVAFWCNPISGHNTLYWYLQNLGQGPELLIRYENEEAVDDSQLPKDRFSAERLKGVDSTLKIQPAELGDSAVYLCASSLGESGLANTEAFFGQGTRLTVV.

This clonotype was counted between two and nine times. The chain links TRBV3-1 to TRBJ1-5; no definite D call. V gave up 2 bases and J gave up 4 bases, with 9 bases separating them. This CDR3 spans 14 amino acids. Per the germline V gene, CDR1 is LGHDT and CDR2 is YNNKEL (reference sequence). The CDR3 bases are TGTGCCAGCAGCCAACAGGCGGGTAATCAGCCCCAGCATTTT. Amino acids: CASSQQAGNQPQHF.

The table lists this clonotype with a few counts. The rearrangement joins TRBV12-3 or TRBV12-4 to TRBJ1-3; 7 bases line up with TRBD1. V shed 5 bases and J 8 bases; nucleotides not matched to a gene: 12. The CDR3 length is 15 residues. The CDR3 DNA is TGTGCCAGCAGTCTAACATCACAGGGGAGGGACACCATATATTTT. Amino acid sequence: CASSLTSQGRDTIYF.

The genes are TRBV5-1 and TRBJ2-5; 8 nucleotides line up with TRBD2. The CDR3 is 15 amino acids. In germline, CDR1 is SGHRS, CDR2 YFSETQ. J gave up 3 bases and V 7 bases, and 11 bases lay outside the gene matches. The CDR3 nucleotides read TGCGCCAGCGGAATTAGCGGGGCTGGCGAAGAGACCCAGTACTTC. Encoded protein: CASGISGAGEETQYF.

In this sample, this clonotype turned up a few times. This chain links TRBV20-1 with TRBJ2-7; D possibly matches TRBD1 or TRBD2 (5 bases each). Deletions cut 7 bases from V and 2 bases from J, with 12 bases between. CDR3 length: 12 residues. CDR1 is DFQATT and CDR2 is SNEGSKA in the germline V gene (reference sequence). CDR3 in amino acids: CSGGRGAYEQYF. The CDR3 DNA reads TGCAGTGGGGGGAGAGGGGCCTACGAGCAGTACTTC.

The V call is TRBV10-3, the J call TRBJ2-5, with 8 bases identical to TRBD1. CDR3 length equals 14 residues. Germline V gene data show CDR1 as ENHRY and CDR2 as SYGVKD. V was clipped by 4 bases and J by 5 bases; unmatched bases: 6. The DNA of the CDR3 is TGTGCCATCAGTGCGACAGGGGCCCGGGAGACCCAGTACTTC. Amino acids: CAISATGARETQYF.

The CDR3 DNA is TGCAGCGTCGCCTCCGGCGGTACCTACAATGAGCAGTTCTTC. Its protein is CSVASGGTYNEQFF. The V and J genes are TRBV29-1 and TRBJ2-1, with no clear D. Germline V CDR1 and CDR2: SQVTM, ANQGSEA. Trimming took 6 bases from V and 2 from J, leaving 14 bases between them. The CDR3 is 14 amino acids.

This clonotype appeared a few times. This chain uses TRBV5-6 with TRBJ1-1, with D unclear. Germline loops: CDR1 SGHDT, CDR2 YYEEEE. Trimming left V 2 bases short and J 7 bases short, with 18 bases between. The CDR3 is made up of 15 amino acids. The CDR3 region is CASSFRSRAADEAFF. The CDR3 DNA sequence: TGTGCCAGCAGCTTTAGGTCGCGTGCAGCTGATGAAGCTTTCTTT. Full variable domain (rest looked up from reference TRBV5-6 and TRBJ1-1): DAGVTQSPTHLIKTRGQQVTLRCSPKSGHDTVSWYQQALGQGPQFIFQYYEEEERQRGNFPDRFSGHQFPNYSSELNVNALLLGDSALYLCASSFRSRAADEAFFGQGTRLTVV.

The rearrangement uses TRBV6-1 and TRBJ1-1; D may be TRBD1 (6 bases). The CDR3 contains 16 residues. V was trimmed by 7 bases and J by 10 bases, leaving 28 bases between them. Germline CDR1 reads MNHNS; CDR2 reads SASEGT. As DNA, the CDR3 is TGTGCCAGCACCAGCAACAGGGACCTGGACAGTTTTGGAGCTTTCTTT. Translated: CASTSNRDLDSFGAFF.

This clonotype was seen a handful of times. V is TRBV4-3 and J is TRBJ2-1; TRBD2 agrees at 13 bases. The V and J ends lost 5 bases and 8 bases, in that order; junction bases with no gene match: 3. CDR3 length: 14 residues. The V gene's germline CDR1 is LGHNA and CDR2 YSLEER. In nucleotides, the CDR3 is TGCGCCAGCAGCGACGGACTAGCGGGAGATGAGCAGTTCTTC. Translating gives CASSDGLAGDEQFF.

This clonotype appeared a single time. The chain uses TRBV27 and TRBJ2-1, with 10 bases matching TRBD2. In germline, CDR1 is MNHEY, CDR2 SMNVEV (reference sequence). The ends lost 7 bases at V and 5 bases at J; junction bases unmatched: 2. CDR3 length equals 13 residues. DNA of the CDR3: TGTGCCAGCAAAGGACTAGCGGACAATGAGCAGTTCTTC. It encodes CASKGLADNEQFF.

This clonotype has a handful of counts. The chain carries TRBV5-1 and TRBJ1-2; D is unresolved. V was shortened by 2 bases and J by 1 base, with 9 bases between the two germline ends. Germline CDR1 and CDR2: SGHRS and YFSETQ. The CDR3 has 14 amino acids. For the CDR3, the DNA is TGCGCCAGCAGCTTCAGCCCAGATAACTATGGCTACACCTTC. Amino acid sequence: CASSFSPDNYGYTF.

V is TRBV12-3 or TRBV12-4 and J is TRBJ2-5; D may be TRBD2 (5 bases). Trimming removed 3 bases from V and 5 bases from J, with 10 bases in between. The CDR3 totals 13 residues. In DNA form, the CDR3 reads TGTGCCAGCAGTTTTGTGGGAGAGGAGACCCAGTACTTC. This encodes CASSFVGEETQYF.

The CDR3 bases are TGTGCCAGCACCTACCGCGGCGCAGGATCCTATGGCTACACCTTC. This sequence encodes CASTYRGAGSYGYTF. V gene TRBV6-2 or TRBV6-3 combines with J gene TRBJ1-2, with no clear D. Germline V gene lookup returns CDR1 MNHEY and CDR2 SVGEGT. The CDR3 has 15 amino acids. The germline V and J ends were trimmed by 7 bases and 4 bases, with 19 bases remaining between them.

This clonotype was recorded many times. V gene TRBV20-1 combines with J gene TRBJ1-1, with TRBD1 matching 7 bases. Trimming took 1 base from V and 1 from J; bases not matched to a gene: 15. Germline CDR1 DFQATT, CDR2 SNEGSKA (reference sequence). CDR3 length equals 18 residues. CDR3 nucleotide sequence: TGCAGTGCTAGAGCGCCCCGACAGGGCTCTGGTGGGAACACTGAAGCTTTCTTT. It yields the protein CSARAPRQGSGGNTEAFF.

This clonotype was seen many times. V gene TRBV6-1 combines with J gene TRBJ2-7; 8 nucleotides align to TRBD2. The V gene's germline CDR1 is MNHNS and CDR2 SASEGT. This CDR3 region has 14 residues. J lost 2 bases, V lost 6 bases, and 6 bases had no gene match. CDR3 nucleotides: TGTGCCAGCAGCCTATTAGCGGGACCCTACGAGCAGTACTTC. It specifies CASSLLAGPYEQYF.

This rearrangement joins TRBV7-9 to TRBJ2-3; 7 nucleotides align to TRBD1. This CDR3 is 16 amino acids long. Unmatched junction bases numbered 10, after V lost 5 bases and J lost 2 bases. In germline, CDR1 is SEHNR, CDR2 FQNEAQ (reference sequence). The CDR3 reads CASSAQGVWTTDTQYF. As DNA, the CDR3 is TGTGCCAGCAGCGCGCAGGGGGTATGGACCACAGATACGCAGTATTTT.

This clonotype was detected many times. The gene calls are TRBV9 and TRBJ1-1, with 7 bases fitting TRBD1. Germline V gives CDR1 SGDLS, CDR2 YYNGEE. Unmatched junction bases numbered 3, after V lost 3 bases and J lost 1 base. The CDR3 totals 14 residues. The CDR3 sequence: CASSAGQRNTEAFF. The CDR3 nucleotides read TGTGCCAGCAGCGCGGGACAGAGGAACACTGAAGCTTTCTTT.

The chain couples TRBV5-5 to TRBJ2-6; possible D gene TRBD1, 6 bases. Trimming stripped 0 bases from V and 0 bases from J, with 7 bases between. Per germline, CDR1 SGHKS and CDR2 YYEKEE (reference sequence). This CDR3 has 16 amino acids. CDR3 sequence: CASSLATGSGANVLTF. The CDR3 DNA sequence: TGTGCCAGCAGCTTGGCGACAGGCTCTGGGGCCAACGTCCTGACTTTC. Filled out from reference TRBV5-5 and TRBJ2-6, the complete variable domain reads DAGVTQSPTHLIKTRGQQVTLRCSPISGHKSVSWYQQVLGQGPQFIFQYYEKEERGRGNFPDRFSARQFPNYSSELNVNALLLGDSALYLCASSLATGSGANVLTFGAGSRLTVL.

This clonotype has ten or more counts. CDR3 region: CASSRQGAYEQYF. The DNA for the CDR3 is TGTGCCAGCAGCCGACAGGGCGCCTACGAGCAGTACTTC. The chain is built from TRBV5-6 and TRBJ2-7, with 7 nucleotides matching TRBD1. In germline, CDR1 is SGHDT, CDR2 YYEEEE. The CDR3 is 13 residues long. J gave up 2 bases and V 4 bases, and 3 bases lay outside the gene matches.